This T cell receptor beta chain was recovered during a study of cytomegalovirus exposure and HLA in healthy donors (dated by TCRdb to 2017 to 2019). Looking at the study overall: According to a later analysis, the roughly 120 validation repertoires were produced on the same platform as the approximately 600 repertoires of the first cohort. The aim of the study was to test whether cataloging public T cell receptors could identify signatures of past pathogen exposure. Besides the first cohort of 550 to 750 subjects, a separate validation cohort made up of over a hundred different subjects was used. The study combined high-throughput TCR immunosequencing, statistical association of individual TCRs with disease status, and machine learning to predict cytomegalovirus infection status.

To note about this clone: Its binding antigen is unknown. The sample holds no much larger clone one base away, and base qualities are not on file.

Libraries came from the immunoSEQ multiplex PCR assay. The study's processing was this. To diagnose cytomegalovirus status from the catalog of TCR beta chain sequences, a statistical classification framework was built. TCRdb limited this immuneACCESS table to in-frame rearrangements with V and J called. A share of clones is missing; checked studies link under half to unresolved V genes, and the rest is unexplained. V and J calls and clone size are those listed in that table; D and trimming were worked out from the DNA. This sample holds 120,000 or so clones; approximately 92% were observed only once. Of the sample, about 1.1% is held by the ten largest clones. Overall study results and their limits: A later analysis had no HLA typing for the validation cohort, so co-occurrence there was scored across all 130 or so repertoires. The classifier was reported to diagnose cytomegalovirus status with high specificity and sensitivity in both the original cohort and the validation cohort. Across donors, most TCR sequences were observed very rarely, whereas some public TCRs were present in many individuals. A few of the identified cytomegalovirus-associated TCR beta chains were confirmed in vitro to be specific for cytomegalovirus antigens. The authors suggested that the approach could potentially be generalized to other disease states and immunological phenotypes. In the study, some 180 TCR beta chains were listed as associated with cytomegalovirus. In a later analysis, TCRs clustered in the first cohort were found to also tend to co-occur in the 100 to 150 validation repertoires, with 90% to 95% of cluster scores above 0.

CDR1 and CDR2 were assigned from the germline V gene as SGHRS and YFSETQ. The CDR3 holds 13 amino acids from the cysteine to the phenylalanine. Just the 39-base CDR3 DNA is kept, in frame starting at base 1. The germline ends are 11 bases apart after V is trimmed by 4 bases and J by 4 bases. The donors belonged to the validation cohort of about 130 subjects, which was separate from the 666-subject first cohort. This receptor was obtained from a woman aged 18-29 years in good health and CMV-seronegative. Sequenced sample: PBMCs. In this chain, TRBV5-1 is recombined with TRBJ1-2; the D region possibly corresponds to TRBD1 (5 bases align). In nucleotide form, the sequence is TGCGCCAGCAGCCTTTGGGGGGGCTATGGCTACACCTTC. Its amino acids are CASSLWGGYGYTF.